The 26 T cell receptor beta chains listed next were all sequenced from one sample in a study of cytomegalovirus exposure and HLA in healthy donors. Produced via immunoSEQ multiplex PCR; TCRdb's table is partial and in-frame only. The repertoire consists of approximately 88,000 clones, with about four fifths occurring once and the leading ten covering 12%. Sequenced material: PBMCs. The receptors were gathered from a woman younger than 30 in good health and CMV-seropositive.

The rearrangement links TRBV7-9 to TRBJ2-2, with 9 bases aligning to TRBD1. This CDR3 region has 17 residues. V lost 1 base to trimming and J lost 8 bases; unmatched junction nucleotides: 11. Germline loops: CDR1 SEHNR, CDR2 FQNEAQ (reference sequence). Here the CDR3 reads CASSLVPGQGRFGELFF. The CDR3, as DNA: TGTGCCAGCAGCTTAGTCCCGGGACAGGGACGGTTTGGGGAGCTGTTTTTT.

V usage is TRBV5-1 and J usage is TRBJ2-7; 8 bases line up with TRBD1. The CDR3 is made up of 14 amino acids. V was clipped by 4 bases and J by 6 bases; unmatched bases: 9. CDR1 is SGHRS and CDR2 is YFSETQ in the germline V gene. The CDR3 coding sequence is TGCGCCAGCAGCCCGGGACAGGACCCAAGCGAGCAGTACTTC. This codes for CASSPGQDPSEQYF.

The chain carries TRBV19 and TRBJ2-3; 7 bases fit TRBD2. V gave up 5 bases and J gave up 4 bases; unmatched junction bases: 3. This CDR3 has 13 amino acids. Germline assignment: CDR1 LNHDA and CDR2 SQIVND (reference sequence). The CDR3 protein is CASSWGGADTQYF. Written as DNA, the CDR3 is TGTGCCAGTAGTTGGGGGGGGGCAGATACGCAGTATTTT.

This clone turned up a few times. This chain joins TRBV15 and TRBJ2-7, with 12 nucleotides matching TRBD2. Germline V gene lookup returns CDR1 LNHNV and CDR2 YYDKDF (reference sequence). The V segment lost 0 bases and the J segment 4 bases; nucleotides outside the gene matches: 1. The CDR3 runs to 15 residues. The CDR3 reads CATSRDTSGGYEQYF. CDR3 coding DNA: TGTGCCACCAGCAGAGATACTAGCGGGGGGTACGAGCAGTACTTC.

The chain combines TRBV7-2 with TRBJ1-1, with no clear D. The germline V and J ends were trimmed by 3 bases and 4 bases, with 12 bases remaining between them. Germline V gene data show CDR1 as SGHTA and CDR2 as FQGNSA. This CDR3 contains 14 residues. The CDR3 coding sequence is TGTGCCAGCAGCTTTATTACTCGGGGCACTGAAGCTTTCTTT. As protein: CASSFITRGTEAFF.

This clone was seen a handful of times. This chain uses TRBV5-1 with TRBJ1-6, with 7 bases aligning to TRBD1. J gave up 10 bases and V 4 bases, and 8 bases lay outside the gene matches. Per germline, CDR1 SGHRS and CDR2 YFSETQ. There are 14 residues in the CDR3. This chain's CDR3 is CASSTGQVESPLHF. CDR3 coding DNA: TGCGCCAGCAGCACAGGACAGGTGGAGTCACCCCTCCACTTT.

The rearrangement uses TRBV10-3 and TRBJ1-6; 9 bases align to TRBD1. CDR3 length: 16 amino acids. J was trimmed by 6 bases and V by 3 bases; bases with no gene match: 6. The germline CDR1 and CDR2 sequences are ENHRY and SYGVKD. CDR3 DNA sequence: TGTGCCATCAGTGACCGGACAGGGGCAGGTAATTCACCCCTCCACTTT. Translated, it gives CAISDRTGAGNSPLHF.

This clone has only a few counts. The chain links TRBV30 to TRBJ2-7, with 8 bases that match TRBD1. V dropped 3 bases and J dropped 5; count of bases not matched to a gene: 9. The CDR3 covers 14 residues. The germline CDR1 and CDR2 sequences are GTSNPN and SVGIG (reference sequence). This chain's CDR3 is CAWSQTGTGHEQYF. CDR3 DNA sequence: TGTGCCTGGAGCCAAACAGGGACAGGCCACGAGCAGTACTTC.

V and J are TRBV9 and TRBJ2-3, with D possibly matching TRBD1 (7 bases). The germline gives CDR1 SGDLS, CDR2 YYNGEE. V lost 0 bases and J lost 6, with 14 bases in between. CDR3 length equals 15 residues. This CDR3 reads CASSVEGGGVDTQYF. CDR3 sequence (DNA): TGTGCCAGCAGCGTAGAAGGGGGCGGGGTCGATACGCAGTATTTT.

This sequence joins TRBV9 and TRBJ2-5, with 8 bases matching TRBD2. CDR3 size: 19 residues. The germline V gene has CDR1 SGDLS and CDR2 YYNGEE. The V gene end was trimmed by 2 bases and the J gene end by 5 bases; junction bases not matched to a gene: 20. The CDR3 DNA reads TGTGCCAGCAGCGTGGTCGCGGGAAGCCGGGGGGGGCCTGTTGAGACCCAGTACTTC. It codes for CASSVVAGSRGGPVETQYF.

The chain combines TRBV2 with TRBJ1-1; 8 bases fit TRBD1. Germline V CDR1 and CDR2: SNHLY, FYNNEI. The CDR3 covers 14 residues. With 6 bases clipped from V and 1 base from J, the junction kept 4 bases outside the gene matches. The CDR3 DNA reads TGTGCCAGCAGCCCCGGACAGGGGAACACTGAAGCTTTCTTT. Residues: CASSPGQGNTEAFF.

This chain joins TRBV30 and TRBJ1-2, with D perhaps TRBD1 (6 bases). Germline V gene lookup returns CDR1 GTSNPN and CDR2 SVGIG (reference sequence). V shed 8 bases and J shed 8 bases, with 21 bases lying between them. The CDR3 is 13 residues long. CDR3 nucleotide sequence: TGTGCCAGGCGGACCGGGGCTAGGGGGGGCTACACCTTC. This sequence encodes CARRTGARGGYTF. Looking up the rest from reference TRBV30 and TRBJ1-2 gives the full variable domain: SQTIHQWPATLVQPVGSPLSLECTVEGTSNPNLYWYRQAAGRGLQLLFYSVGIGQISSEVPQNLSASRPQDRQFILSSKKLLLSDSGFYLCARRTGARGGYTFGSGTRLTVV.

This clone was counted many times. The chain uses TRBV7-2 and TRBJ2-7, with 11 bases aligning to TRBD2. The CDR3 loop spans 15 amino acids. The J segment lost 5 bases and the V segment lost 4 bases, leaving 7 bases of the junction unmatched. The germline CDR1 and CDR2 sequences are SGHTA and FQGNSA. The CDR3 sequence is CASSSYSGGENEQYF. CDR3 DNA: TGTGCCAGCAGCTCTTATAGCGGGGGGGAGAACGAGCAGTACTTC.

The V gene is TRBV28, the J gene TRBJ2-1, with D perhaps TRBD2 (7 bases). V lost 7 bases to trimming and J lost 7 bases, with 26 bases between them. The CDR3 sequence is 17 residues long. CDR1 is MDHEN, CDR2 SYDVKM, per germline. DNA of the CDR3: TGTGCCAGCAAATCCGGCGGGGGCATCGTGGGATGGAATGAGCAGTTCTTC. Protein: CASKSGGGIVGWNEQFF.

V is TRBV7-2 and J is TRBJ1-2; TRBD1 agrees at 12 bases. Germline V gene sequence: CDR1 SGHTA, CDR2 FQGNSA. The junction had 7 bases not matched to a gene; V was cut back by 4 bases and J by 7 bases. This CDR3 contains 15 residues. Here the CDR3 DNA reads TGTGCCAGCAGCTATGGGACAGGGGGCGGTCGTGGCTACACCTTC. It encodes CASSYGTGGGRGYTF.

The rearrangement joins TRBV18 to TRBJ1-1; a possible D gene is TRBD1 (5 bases). The CDR3 spans 12 residues. In germline, CDR1 is KGHSH, CDR2 LQKENI. V lost 3 bases, J lost 5 bases, and 7 bases lay in between. CDR3 bases: TGTGCCAGCTCACCGACAGCAACTGAAGCTTTCTTT. Encoded protein: CASSPTATEAFF.

V gene TRBV13 combines with J gene TRBJ2-7; D is undetermined. The CDR3 extends over 13 amino acids. V dropped 0 bases and J dropped 6 bases, with 9 bases sitting between them. The germline CDR1 and CDR2 sequences are PRHDT and FYEKMQ (reference sequence). CDR3 sequence reads: CASSLGTFGEQYF. The CDR3 nucleotides read TGTGCCAGCAGCTTAGGCACCTTCGGCGAGCAGTACTTC.

Many counts were recorded for this clone. The J gene is TRBJ2-1, the V gene TRBV9; the D gene is possibly TRBD1 (5 bases). From germline, CDR1 is SGDLS and CDR2 YYNGEE. The CDR3 extends over 15 amino acids. Trimming cost V 2 bases and J 0 bases, with 9 bases left between them. Here the CDR3 DNA reads TGTGCCAGCAGCGTTGACAGTTCCTCCTACAATGAGCAGTTCTTC. Protein: CASSVDSSSYNEQFF. The full variable domain, its missing parts supplied by reference TRBV9 and TRBJ2-1, is DSGVTQTPKHLITATGQRVTLRCSPRSGDLSVYWYQQSLDQGLQFLIQYYNGEERAKGNILERFSAQQFPDLHSELNLSSLELGDSALYFCASSVDSSSYNEQFFGPGTRLTVL.

The V call is TRBV5-6, the J call TRBJ1-5; D gene ambiguous. This CDR3 comprises 15 residues. V shed 0 bases and J shed 0 bases, with 7 bases lying between them. Germline V gene data show CDR1 as SGHDT and CDR2 as YYEEEE. For the CDR3, the DNA is TGTGCCAGCAGCTTGGGCGGTTATAGCAATCAGCCCCAGCATTTT. Encoded protein: CASSLGGYSNQPQHF.

This clone was found a few times. The V gene is TRBV7-2, the J gene TRBJ1-6; no firm D call. V was pared by 5 bases and J by 13 bases, with 15 bases between. Germline V gene data show CDR1 as SGHTA and CDR2 as FQGNSA. This CDR3 comprises 13 residues. The CDR3 DNA is TGTGCCAGCAGCCCCCTTGGAGAGGCCCCCCTCCACTTT. It codes for CASSPLGEAPLHF.

The V and J genes are TRBV14 and TRBJ1-1; 7 bases are a match to TRBD1. CDR1 and CDR2 from the germline V gene are SGHDN and FVKESK. The CDR3 runs 16 residues. V was clipped by 3 bases and J by 7 bases; unmatched bases: 14. The chain's CDR3 is CASSHRQDRRSIEAFF. The CDR3 coding sequence is TGTGCCAGCAGCCATCGTCAGGACAGGAGGTCGATTGAAGCTTTCTTT.

The gene calls are TRBV6-1 and TRBJ2-1; 10 bases agree with TRBD2. CDR1 is MNHNS, CDR2 SASEGT, per germline. The CDR3 has 15 residues. The ends lost 1 base at V and 4 bases at J; junction bases unmatched: 1. CDR3 sequence (DNA): TGTGCCAGCAGTGAAGAAGCGGGGGGGTACAATGAGCAGTTCTTC. The encoded protein is CASSEEAGGYNEQFF.

The CDR3 is CASSVGASGGTQETQYF. DNA for the CDR3: TGTGCCAGCAGCGTAGGCGCTAGCGGGGGGACCCAAGAGACCCAGTACTTC. The J gene is TRBJ2-5, the V gene TRBV9; 11 bases map to TRBD2. V was clipped by 0 bases and J by 1 base; unmatched bases: 5. CDR3 length: 17 amino acids. In germline, CDR1 is SGDLS, CDR2 YYNGEE.

The chain couples TRBV4-2 to TRBJ2-1; D possibly corresponds to TRBD2 (5 bases). V was pared by 0 bases and J by 0 bases, with 15 bases between. Germline CDR1 and CDR2: LGHNA and YNFKEQ. The CDR3 spans 18 residues. The DNA for the CDR3 is TGTGCCAGCAGCCAAGATCGGAGGCAGGCCGGCTCCTACAATGAGCAGTTCTTC. Translated: CASSQDRRQAGSYNEQFF.

The rearrangement joins TRBV28 to TRBJ1-1; D remains unclear. The germline V gene has CDR1 MDHEN and CDR2 SYDVKM. The CDR3 covers 11 residues. V lost 9 bases and J 1 base, leaving 6 bases between the germline ends. The CDR3 DNA reads TGTGCCAGAGAGGGGAACACTGAAGCTTTCTTT. Residues: CAREGNTEAFF.

The rearrangement joins TRBV27 to TRBJ1-5; D is possibly TRBD1 (6 bases). Germline V gives CDR1 MNHEY, CDR2 SMNVEV (reference sequence). CDR3 length: 15 residues. Trimming took 1 base from V and 6 from J, leaving 13 bases between them. CDR3 nucleotide sequence: TGTGCCAGCAGTTTATATTTAGGGGGTAGTCAGCCCCAGCATTTT. It is translated as CASSLYLGGSQPQHF.